The T cell receptor (beta chain) under discussion was sequenced for a study of blood T cell repertoires in COVID-19. Looking at the study overall: The United States, Italy and Spain were the sources of the acute and convalescent COVID-19 samples. Sample material is recorded as cDNA or gDNA derived from T cells, B-cell-depleted T cells, or PBMCs.

Generated by immunoSEQ multiplex PCR, the TCRdb table keeps only in-frame clones and is missing some. This sample has more than 50,000 clones, with 75% to 95% found just once. CDR3 size: 16 residues. CDR1 MGHRA and CDR2 YSYEKL come from the germline V gene. Trimming pared 1 base from V and 7 bases from J, leaving 19 bases between. Sequencing input: peripheral blood. The chain recombines TRBV4-1 with TRBJ1-2; D is ambiguous. This clonotype was obtained from a man at least 80 years old with acute or convalescent COVID-19. As DNA, the CDR3 is TGCGCCAGCAGCCAAGCAACGGCAGCTACAGCGGCTGGCTACACCTTC. Protein sequence: CASSQATAATAAGYTF.